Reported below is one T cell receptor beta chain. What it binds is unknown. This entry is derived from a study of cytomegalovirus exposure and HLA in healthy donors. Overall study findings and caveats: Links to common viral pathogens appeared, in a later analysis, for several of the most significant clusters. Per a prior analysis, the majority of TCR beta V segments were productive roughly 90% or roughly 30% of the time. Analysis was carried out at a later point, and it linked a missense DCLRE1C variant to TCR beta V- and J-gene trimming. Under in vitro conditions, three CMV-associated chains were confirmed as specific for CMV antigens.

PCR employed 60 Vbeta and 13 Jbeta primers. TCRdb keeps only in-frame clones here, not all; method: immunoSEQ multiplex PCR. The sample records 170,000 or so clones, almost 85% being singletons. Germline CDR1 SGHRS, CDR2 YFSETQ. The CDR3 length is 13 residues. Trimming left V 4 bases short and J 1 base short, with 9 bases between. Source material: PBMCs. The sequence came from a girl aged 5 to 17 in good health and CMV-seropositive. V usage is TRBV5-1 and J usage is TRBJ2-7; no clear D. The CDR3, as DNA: TGCGCCAGCAGCGTGTCAGGTTCCTACGAGCAGTACTTC. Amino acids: CASSVSGSYEQYF.